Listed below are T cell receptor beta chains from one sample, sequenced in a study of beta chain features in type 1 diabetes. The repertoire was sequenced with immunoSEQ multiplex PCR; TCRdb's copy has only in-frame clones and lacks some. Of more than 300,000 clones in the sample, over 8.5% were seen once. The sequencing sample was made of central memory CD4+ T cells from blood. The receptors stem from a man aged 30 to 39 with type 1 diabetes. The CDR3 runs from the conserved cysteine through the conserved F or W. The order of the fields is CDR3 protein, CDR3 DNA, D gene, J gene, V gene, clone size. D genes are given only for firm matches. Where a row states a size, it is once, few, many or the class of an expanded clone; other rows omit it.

CDR3 protein: CASSFGTSGSSETQYF
CDR3 DNA: TGCGCCAGCAGCTTCGGGACTAGCGGGAGTTCGGAGACCCAGTACTTC
D gene: TRBD2
J gene: TRBJ2-5
V gene: TRBV5-1
clone size: NA

CDR3 protein: CASRSGRMTYNEQFF
CDR3 DNA: TGTGCCAGCAGGTCTGGACGGATGACCTACAATGAGCAGTTCTTC
D gene: NA
J gene: TRBJ2-1
V gene: TRBV7-9
clone size: NA

CDR3 protein: CASSLGGENTIYF
CDR3 DNA: TGCGCCAGCAGCTTGGGAGGGGAAAACACCATATATTTT
D gene: NA
J gene: TRBJ1-3
V gene: TRBV5-1
clone size: NA

CDR3 protein: CASSQGWGGGSEQFF
CDR3 DNA: TGCGCCAGCAGCCAAGGTTGGGGAGGGGGTAGTGAGCAGTTCTTC
D gene: NA
J gene: TRBJ2-1
V gene: TRBV4-1
clone size: NA

CDR3 protein: CASSGDREETQYF
CDR3 DNA: TGTGCCAGCAGCGGGGACAGGGAGGAGACCCAGTACTTC
D gene: TRBD1
J gene: TRBJ2-5
V gene: TRBV5-4
clone size: NA

CDR3 protein: CASSSQGLEAFF
CDR3 DNA: TGCGCCAGCAGCTCGCAAGGCCTGGAAGCTTTCTTT
D gene: NA
J gene: TRBJ1-1
V gene: TRBV5-1
clone size: NA

CDR3 protein: CASSLEGANNEQFF
CDR3 DNA: TGTGCCAGCAGCTTAGAGGGGGCAAACAATGAGCAGTTCTTC
D gene: NA
J gene: TRBJ2-1
V gene: TRBV11-2
clone size: once

CDR3 protein: CASSQDIQPGRQTEQFF
CDR3 DNA: TGCGCCAGCAGCCAAGACATCCAACCGGGACGGCAAACTGAGCAGTTCTTC
D gene: NA
J gene: TRBJ2-1
V gene: TRBV4-1
clone size: many

CDR3 protein: CSRVGRVYLGKFF
CDR3 DNA: TGCTCCCGGGTGGGCAGGGTGTATCTTGGGAAGTTCTTC
D gene: NA
J gene: TRBJ2-1
V gene: TRBV23-1
clone size: many

CDR3 protein: CASIPGSSTYNEQFF
CDR3 DNA: TGTGCCAGCATCCCAGGGTCCTCGACTTACAATGAGCAGTTCTTC
D gene: NA
J gene: TRBJ2-1
V gene: TRBV28
clone size: many

CDR3 protein: CASSSTSGYSYNEQFF
CDR3 DNA: TGTGCCAGCTCCTCTACTAGCGGATACTCCTACAATGAGCAGTTCTTC
D gene: TRBD2
J gene: TRBJ2-1
V gene: TRBV18
clone size: NA

CDR3 protein: CASSQGGGEFYEQYF
CDR3 DNA: TGCGCCAGCAGCCAAGGAGGAGGGGAGTTCTACGAGCAGTACTTC
D gene: NA
J gene: TRBJ2-7
V gene: TRBV4-3
clone size: many